This paragraph reports one TCR beta chain. Antigen unknown. Sample-barcoded 5' priming and a J-beta primer mix drove a second PCR of roughly 7 to 11 cycles. Each CDR3 protein gets one entry after TCRdb re-called the 5' RACE reads with MiXCR. Of around 1.5 million distinct CDR3 sequences in the sample, approximately 32% were seen once. The junction had 11 bases not matched to a gene; V was cut back by 6 bases and J by 4 bases. Germline CDR1 is SNHLY and CDR2 is FYNNEI. This CDR3 spans 17 amino acids. This record comes from a study of blood T cells in healthy people across ages. General observations from the study: Since the PBMCs were unsorted, naive and antigen-experienced cells could not be conclusively compared.

V gene TRBV2 combines with J gene TRBJ2-1; TRBD2 matches at 11 bases. Specimen: blood. This receptor was obtained from a woman in her twenties or thirties in good health. CDR3 region: CASSDPTSGVNYNEQFF. The DNA of the CDR3 is TGTGCCAGCAGCGACCCGACTAGCGGGGTCAATTACAATGAGCAGTTCTTC.